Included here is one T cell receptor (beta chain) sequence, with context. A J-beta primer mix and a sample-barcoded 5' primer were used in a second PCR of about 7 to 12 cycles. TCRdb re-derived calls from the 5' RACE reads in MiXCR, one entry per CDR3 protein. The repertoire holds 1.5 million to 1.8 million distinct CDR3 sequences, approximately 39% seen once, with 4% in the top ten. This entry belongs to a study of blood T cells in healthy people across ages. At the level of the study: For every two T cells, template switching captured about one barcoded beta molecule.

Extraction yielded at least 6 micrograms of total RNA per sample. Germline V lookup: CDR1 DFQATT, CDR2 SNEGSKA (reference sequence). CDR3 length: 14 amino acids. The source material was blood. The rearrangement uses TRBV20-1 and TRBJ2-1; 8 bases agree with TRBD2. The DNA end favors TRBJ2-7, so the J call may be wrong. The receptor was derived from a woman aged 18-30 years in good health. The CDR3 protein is CSASVGGDYNEQYF. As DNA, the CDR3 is TGCAGTGCTAGTGTCGGGGGGGACTACAATGAGCAGTACTTC.